A single sample gave rise to the 16 T cell receptor beta chains below, sequenced in a study of blood T cell repertoires in COVID-19. Clones were sequenced by immunoSEQ multiplex PCR, and TCRdb holds only the in-frame ones, with some missing. Here the sample spans 150,000 to 200,000 clones, about 88% being singletons. Sequences were obtained from peripheral blood. The receptors stem from a man aged 60-69 years with acute or convalescent COVID-19.

This chain links TRBV5-6 with TRBJ1-2, with 7 bases lining up with TRBD1. Germline CDR1 SGHDT, CDR2 YYEEEE. V gave up 0 bases and J gave up 4 bases; unmatched junction bases: 6. The CDR3 covers 15 residues. CDR3 sequence (DNA): TGTGCCAGCAGCTTGGGGGACAGACCTTCCTATGGCTACACCTTC. Its protein is CASSLGDRPSYGYTF.

The chain carries TRBV7-2 and TRBJ1-1; 7 bases are a match to TRBD1. J lost 0 bases, V lost 6 bases, and 4 bases had no gene match. This CDR3 contains 14 residues. Per germline, CDR1 SGHTA and CDR2 FQGNSA. For the CDR3, the DNA is TGTGCCAGCAGTCGACAGGGAATGAACACTGAAGCTTTCTTT. Its protein is CASSRQGMNTEAFF.

V usage is TRBV2 and J usage is TRBJ1-5; 11 bases match TRBD1. This CDR3 has 15 amino acids. The germline V gene has CDR1 SNHLY and CDR2 FYNNEI. Trimming took 7 bases from V and 4 from J; bases not matched to a gene: 6. The CDR3 sequence: CASKPGTGGNQPQHF. The CDR3 DNA is TGTGCCAGCAAGCCGGGGACAGGGGGAAATCAGCCCCAGCATTTT.

The chain links TRBV6-5 to TRBJ1-5, with 7 bases lining up with TRBD1. Germline V gene data show CDR1 as MNHEY and CDR2 as SVGAGI. V lost 5 bases to trimming and J lost 4 bases; unmatched junction nucleotides: 2. The CDR3 consists of 13 residues. The CDR3, as DNA: TGTGCCAGCAGTCCGGACAGGAATCAGCCCCAGCATTTT. Residues: CASSPDRNQPQHF.

The chain links TRBV5-4 to TRBJ2-2; TRBD1 matches at 10 bases. This CDR3 region has 16 residues. The germline CDR1 and CDR2 sequences are SGHNT and YYREEE (reference sequence). The V segment lost 3 bases and the J segment 3 bases; nucleotides outside the gene matches: 5. The chain's CDR3 is CASSSTGGEDTGELFF. CDR3 bases: TGTGCCAGCAGCTCGACAGGGGGCGAAGACACCGGGGAGCTGTTTTTT.

This sequence joins TRBV12-5 and TRBJ2-5; the match to TRBD1 covers 10 bases. The CDR3 is 16 residues long. Germline V gene sequence: CDR1 LGHNT, CDR2 FRNRAP. The V segment lost 1 base and the J segment 4 bases; nucleotides outside the gene matches: 6. DNA for the CDR3: TGTGCTAGTGGTTTGGGACGACAGGGGGCTGGAGAGACCCAGTACTTC. Its translation is CASGLGRQGAGETQYF.

The chain employs TRBV5-1 and TRBJ2-3; 10 nucleotides agree with TRBD1. The V gene end was trimmed by 5 bases and the J gene end by 2 bases; junction bases not matched to a gene: 5. The germline CDR1 and CDR2 sequences are SGHRS and YFSETQ. The CDR3 extends over 15 amino acids. CDR3 sequence (DNA): TGCGCCAGCAGACTCGGGACAGGGGTCACAGATACGCAGTATTTT. As protein: CASRLGTGVTDTQYF.

The chain combines TRBV12-3 or TRBV12-4 with TRBJ1-1; 7 bases fit TRBD1. V was pared by 4 bases and J by 1 base, with 0 bases of the junction left unmatched. CDR3 size: 13 residues. The CDR3, as DNA: TGTGCCAGCAGTTGGGACAGGAACACTGAAGCTTTCTTT. It yields the protein CASSWDRNTEAFF.

The chain links TRBV5-4 to TRBJ2-3; 14 positions match TRBD2. Germline loops: CDR1 SGHNT, CDR2 YYREEE (reference sequence). The CDR3 contains 16 residues. V was clipped by 4 bases and J by 6 bases; unmatched bases: 7. CDR3 coding DNA: TGTGCCAGCAGCCCTGGCGGACTAGCGGGAGGTGATACGCAGTATTTT. Its translation: CASSPGGLAGGDTQYF.

CDR3 sequence (DNA): TGCGCCAGCAGCTGGGGACTAGCGGGTTTGAATGAGCAGTTCTTC. This codes for CASSWGLAGLNEQFF. The V gene is TRBV4-1, the J gene TRBJ2-1; TRBD2 aligns across 12 bases. This CDR3 is 15 amino acids long. Looked up from germline, CDR1 is MGHRA and CDR2 is YSYEKL. The junction had 6 bases not matched to a gene; V was cut back by 5 bases and J by 7 bases.

The chain couples TRBV18 to TRBJ1-2, with 8 bases identical to TRBD1. The germline V gene has CDR1 KGHSH and CDR2 LQKENI. The CDR3 length is 16 residues. V lost 2 bases and J lost 4; bases outside the gene matches: 9. The CDR3 protein is CASSPSQNRGAYGYTF. CDR3 DNA: TGTGCCAGCTCACCATCACAGAACAGGGGGGCCTATGGCTACACCTTC.

The chain is built from TRBV7-9 and TRBJ1-2, with TRBD1 identical over 10 bases. This CDR3 spans 18 amino acids. The trim removed 2 bases at V and 3 bases at J, leaving 12 bases unmatched. Germline V gives CDR1 SEHNR, CDR2 FQNEAQ (reference sequence). CDR3 nucleotide sequence: TGTGCCAGCAGCTTAAGCTACCCCCGAGGACAGGGGGACTATGGCTACACCTTC. Its protein is CASSLSYPRGQGDYGYTF.

This chain links TRBV19 with TRBJ1-1; no firm D call. Germline V gives CDR1 LNHDA, CDR2 SQIVND (reference sequence). Deletions cut 3 bases from V and 2 bases from J, with 10 bases between. The CDR3 extends over 14 amino acids. The CDR3 nucleotides are TGTGCCAGTAGTATGAAACAGATAAACACTGAAGCTTTCTTT. It yields the protein CASSMKQINTEAFF.

The genes are TRBV14 and TRBJ2-6; a weak D match, TRBD1 (5 bases). The CDR3 extends over 18 amino acids. Trimming took 1 base from V and 0 from J, leaving 13 bases between them. Germline V CDR1 and CDR2: SGHDN, FVKESK. DNA for the CDR3: TGTGCCAGCAGCCAAGCGAACACAGGTTTCTCTGGGGCCAACGTCCTGACTTTC. Its protein product is CASSQANTGFSGANVLTF.

The chain couples TRBV6-6 to TRBJ1-5; D is undetermined. The CDR3 consists of 19 residues. V lost 5 bases and J 0 bases, leaving 23 bases between the germline ends. Germline values: CDR1 MNHNY, CDR2 SVGAGI (reference sequence). DNA for the CDR3: TGTGCCAGCAGTCCAATCGGAGCATCCTCGACTCTTAGCAATCAGCCCCAGCATTTT. It is translated as CASSPIGASSTLSNQPQHF.

This clone was detected a few times. V usage is TRBV30 and J usage is TRBJ2-7; no clear D gene. The CDR3 covers 15 residues. The germline V gene has CDR1 GTSNPN and CDR2 SVGIG (reference sequence). V dropped 2 bases and J dropped 2 bases, with 16 bases sitting between them. The CDR3 DNA follows: TGTGCCTGGAGTACCAATCTCGACATCACCTACGAGCAGTACTTC. Protein sequence: CAWSTNLDITYEQYF.